What follows are 3 T cell receptor beta chains derived from one specimen sequenced in a study of T cells in Graves' hyperthyroidism and ophthalmopathy. Amplified TCR beta CDR3 regions derived from RNA transcripts. RT-PCR in the first round (using the HTBI primer set) targeted the TCR CDR3. TCRdb used MiXCR to reprocess the multiplex PCR reads, holding one entry per CDR3 protein. The sample lists 500,000 or so distinct CDR3 sequences; 15% to 20% were seen once. Source material: blood. The receptor source for this set is a woman aged 18-29 years with Graves' ophthalmopathy.

This clonotype was observed a handful of times. It may be a read error: a sequence one base away is much more abundant. This chain uses TRBV15 with TRBJ2-3; the D is unclear. The V gene lost 5 bases and the J gene lost 1 base, with 4 bases spanning the gap. The CDR3 length is 12 residues. Germline CDR1 is LNHNV and CDR2 is YYDKDF (reference sequence). Here the CDR3 DNA reads TGTGCCACCAGCGCCCGCACAGATACGCAGTATTTT. It specifies CATSARTDTQYF.

As regards this clonotype: A read error may account for a junction end that differs from germline. CDR3 region: CASSLASGRASDTQYF. In nucleotides, the CDR3 is TGTGCCAGCAGCCTAGCGTCGGGGAGGGCCAGTGATACGCAGTATTTT. This chain uses TRBV7-2 with TRBJ2-3; 7 bases agree with TRBD2. Germline V gene sequence: CDR1 SGHTA, CDR2 FQGNSA. The CDR3 contains 16 residues.

In this sample, this clonotype turned up many times. This chain uses TRBV20-1 with TRBJ2-3, with TRBD2 matching over 13 bases. J was trimmed by 6 bases and V by 5 bases; bases with no gene match: 8. Germline assignment: CDR1 DFQATT and CDR2 SNEGSKA (reference sequence). The CDR3 runs to 15 residues. This chain's CDR3 is CSADRLAGGDDTQYF. CDR3 bases: TGCAGTGCTGATAGACTAGCGGGAGGAGATGATACGCAGTATTTT.